Many counts were recorded for the clone carrying this T cell receptor (beta chain). What it binds is unknown. The sample comes from a study of T-cell reconstitution after alpha-beta-depleted transplantation in children. The ends lost 2 bases at V and 1 base at J; junction bases unmatched: 6. The CDR3 extends over 18 amino acids. Germline lookup yields CDR1 LGHDT and CDR2 YNNKEL (reference sequence). Molecular barcoding with unique molecular identifiers was used for the TCRbeta library. TCRdb passed the PCR reads through MiXCR, listing each CDR3 protein once. The repertoire consists of fewer than 750,000 distinct CDR3 sequences, with 23% occurring once and the leading ten covering around 14%. Study-wide results and caveats: T-cell numbers and diversity, one year after transplant, stemmed largely from T cells that were newly produced. After transplant, high TCRbeta diversity at day 60 in some patients arose from surviving recipient T cells and thymic progenitors. Expanded graft clones numbering several hundred reportedly gave rise to alpha-beta T cells about two months after transplant.

This TCR was sampled from a boy under two years old who had a stem cell transplant for acute myeloid leukemia, so the T cells may come from the graft donor. The rearrangement uses TRBV3-1 and TRBJ2-2, with TRBD2 matching 11 bases. The sequencing here drew on PBMCs, mostly from graft donor cells, taken 360 days after TCRalphabeta/CD19-depleted stem cell transplant. The CDR3 DNA follows: TGTGCCAGCAGCCAACCTAGGACTAGCGGGCTGAACACCGGGGAGCTGTTTTTT. Translated, it gives CASSQPRTSGLNTGELFF. Complete variable domain (other parts from reference TRBV3-1 and TRBJ2-2): DTAVSQTPKYLVTQMGNDKSIKCEQNLGHDTMYWYKQDSKKFLKIMFSYNNKELIINETVPNRFSPKSPDKAHLNLHINSLELGDSAVYFCASSQPRTSGLNTGELFFGEGSRLTVL.